This TCR beta chain was sequenced for a study of neurological immune-mediated disorders. The time point denotes: longitudinal time-point 2. On this clonotype: One base away lies a much larger clone, so this may be a sequencing read error.

TCRdb analysed the 5' RACE reads with MiXCR anew, one entry per CDR3 protein. The repertoire includes 50,000 or so distinct CDR3 sequences, roughly 14% of them detected once, and less than 5.5% sits in the top ten. CDR3 length: 14 residues. Germline CDR1 is DFQATT and CDR2 is SNEGSKA (reference sequence). The sample was PBMCs. The receptor comes from a male donor with HTLV-1-associated myelopathy (HAM/TSP). J is TRBJ2-2 and V is TRBV20-1; tentative D call: TRBD1 (5 bases). This CDR3 reads CSIPTEKNTWELFF. The CDR3 bases are TGCAGTATCCCGACAGAAAAGAACACCTGGGAGCTGTTTTTT.